This T cell receptor (beta chain) was recorded in a study of CD4 T cells in relation to SARS-CoV-2 and coronaviruses. In the study overall: Convalescent patients were 7 or 8 males and a few females; two were Hispanic.

Cryopreserved PBMCs were CD4-enriched, then split into naive and memory cells. Germline V CDR1 and CDR2: KGHSH, LQKENI. Losses at the gene ends were 2 bases for V and 4 bases for J; bases not matched to a gene: 14. CDR3 length: 18 residues. Naive and memory CD4+ T cell DNA was deep-sequenced without culture. Repertoires were generated with immunoSEQ multiplex PCR, while TCRdb's copy carries only in-frame clones and drops some. Of about 37,000 clones in the sample, over 75% were seen once. This clonotype was sampled from an adult with COVID-19. The genes are TRBV18 and TRBJ2-7, with TRBD2 matching over 10 bases. The specimen sequenced was memory CD4+ T cells from PBMCs. The CDR3 protein is CASSPTTITAGGGYEQYF. CDR3 coding DNA: TGTGCCAGCTCACCAACGACTATCACAGCGGGAGGGGGGTACGAGCAGTACTTC.